The rows below give T cell receptor beta chains drawn from one sample of a study of blood T cell repertoires in COVID-19. Sequencing was performed with immunoSEQ multiplex PCR; in TCRdb, only in-frame clones are kept and a portion is missing. The data show around 170,000 clones, roughly 77% seen once. The sample consisted of peripheral blood. Receptors were obtained from an older man with active or convalescent COVID-19. Both conserved end residues are part of each CDR3. Fields, in order: V gene, clone size, J gene, D gene, CDR3 protein, CDR3 DNA. A D gene is named only where the DNA matches it firmly. A clone size is listed for some rows: how often the clone was seen (once, few, many), or a class if it is expanded.

TRBV3-1/TRBV3-2,NA,TRBJ1-2,NA,CASSQDGGGKGVGVGYTF,TGTGCCAGCAGCCAAGATGGCGGAGGGAAGGGTGTCGGGGTTGGCTACACCTTC
TRBV19,NA,TRBJ2-3,TRBD1,CASRQGQGITDTQYF,TGTGCCAGTAGACAAGGACAGGGAATCACAGATACGCAGTATTTT
TRBV13,NA,TRBJ2-7,TRBD1,CASSSTGAQDYEQYF,TGTGCCAGCAGCTCGACAGGGGCACAGGACTACGAGCAGTACTTC
TRBV5-4,few,TRBJ2-7,TRBD2,CASSLGLAGTYEQYF,TGTGCCAGCAGCTTGGGACTAGCGGGTACCTACGAGCAGTACTTC
TRBV11-2,few,TRBJ1-3,NA,CASSFGRNTIYF,TGTGCCAGCAGCTTCGGTCGAAACACCATATATTTT
TRBV27,NA,TRBJ1-1,NA,CASSRIDSYTEAFF,TGTGCCAGCAGTCGGATCGACTCATACACTGAAGCTTTCTTT
TRBV5-1,NA,TRBJ1-1,NA,CASSSLTANTEAFF,TGCGCCAGCAGCTCCTTGACAGCGAACACTGAAGCTTTCTTT
TRBV6-5,NA,TRBJ1-6,NA,CASSTGYNSPLHF,TGTGCCAGCAGTACGGGTTATAATTCACCCCTCCACTTT
TRBV19,NA,TRBJ1-5,NA,CASSMDSISNQPQHF,TGTGCCAGTAGTATGGACAGCATCAGCAATCAGCCCCAGCATTTT
TRBV12-3/TRBV12-4,NA,TRBJ1-1,NA,CASSFGGTEAFF,TGTGCCAGCAGTTTTGGGGGGACTGAAGCTTTCTTT
TRBV11-2,once,TRBJ1-2,NA,CASRPAWGSNYGYTF,TGTGCCAGCAGACCAGCATGGGGCAGTAACTATGGCTACACCTTC
TRBV27,NA,TRBJ1-2,TRBD1,CASSKDREYGYTF,TGTGCCAGCAGTAAGGACAGGGAATATGGCTACACCTTC
TRBV5-6,NA,TRBJ2-5,NA,CASSLGTRGETQYF,TGTGCCAGCAGCTTGGGGACTAGGGGGGAGACCCAGTACTTC
TRBV6-1,NA,TRBJ2-5,TRBD2,CASRERGLASQETQYF,TGTGCCAGCAGAGAACGCGGACTAGCGTCACAAGAGACCCAGTACTTC
TRBV2,NA,TRBJ2-5,TRBD1,CASSAPTGGQETQYF,TGTGCCAGCAGTGCCCCGACAGGGGGACAAGAGACCCAGTACTTC